This T cell receptor beta chain was captured by sequencing in a study of blood T cell repertoires in COVID-19 (TCRdb year 2020). In terms of the full investigation: Samples covering the acute and convalescent phases of COVID-19 were provided by collaborators in the United States, Italy and Spain. The prospective study material was composed of cDNA or gDNA derived from T cells, B-cell-depleted T cells, or PBMCs. The dataset comprised deeply sampled blood TCRbeta repertoires from subjects exposed to, actively infected with, or recovered from COVID-19. The repertoires were released in a freely available public database meant as a resource for research on the immune response to SARS-CoV-2. Samples were obtained from the ongoing ImmuneRACE study (first 160 participants) and from 1,254 subjects provided by 6 global collaborators. Nearly every sample came with metadata listing a de-identified subject ID, COVID-19 status, age in years and sex. Where available, HLA class I and class II types were taken from metadata supplied by the sample provider and were not determined by assay-based typing.

TCRbeta CDR3 regions were amplified from genomic DNA using the immunoSEQ Assay, a bias-controlled multiplex PCR. Turning to the authors' computational methods: Within the assay, amplification of reference gene primers was used to estimate how many nucleated cells each sample contained. To quantify the absolute abundance of each unique TCRbeta CDR3 rearrangement, sequence reads were collapsed and filtered. For each sample, productive Simpson clonality was calculated by taking the square root of Simpson's diversity index across productive rearrangements. What TCRdb holds here is the immuneACCESS table cut down to in-frame rearrangements. Part of the clones is not present; checked against another copy, under half of the missing clones reflect an unresolved V gene, and the others are unexplained. That table furnishes V, J and clone size, whereas the DNA furnished D and trimming. Recorded for this sample are 250,000 to 350,000 clones; about 89% of them occurred a single time. Together, the top ten hold roughly 0.92% of the sample.

The investigation overall reported the following: Clinical and demographic metadata were provided uncurated, with the amount varying by source and participant.

From the germline V gene, CDR1 is SQVTM and CDR2 is ANQGSEA. Reading from cysteine to phenylalanine, the CDR3 counts 13 amino acids. The entry retains the CDR3 DNA only, 39 bases that are in frame from base 1. V loses 4 bases of germline sequence and J loses 7 bases, and the interval between the two ends is 13 bases. Another Seattle source contributed samples from volunteer blood donors who had recovered from COVID-19. Each collaborating institution followed its own protocols to collect whole blood in K2EDTA tubes. For TCRbeta analysis, collaborators shipped samples in one of three forms: frozen whole blood, isolated PBMCs, or DNA extracted from either of those sample types. Of note for this clone: What antigen it recognizes has not been identified. Base qualities are not at hand, and no much larger clone is one base apart.

This TCR was sampled from a woman aged 40 to 49 who had recovered from COVID-19. This chain joins TRBV29-1 to TRBJ2-2; TRBD2 is a possible D gene, resting on 5 matching bases. Sequences were obtained from peripheral blood. The sequenced DNA: TGCAGCGTTGGTCTAGCCGTGGGCGGGGAGCTGTTTTTT. Its protein product is CSVGLAVGGELFF.